This section outlines one T cell receptor (beta chain) sequence together with its context. What it binds is unknown. The sample originates from a study of cytomegalovirus exposure and HLA in healthy donors. Though nominally healthy at sampling, donors likely had unrecorded immune exposures. Study-level results: Across HLA loci, a later analysis found differing TCR association rates, with DRB1 most and HLA-C fewest. In an earlier analysis, in 587 donors, most V segments appeared productive either ~87% or ~30% of the time. Available immune exposure information was restricted to CMV serostatus only.

With 60 Vbeta and 13 Jbeta primers, the PCR was carried out. Assay: immunoSEQ multiplex PCR; the TCRdb copy retains only in-frame clones and omits some. The sample has 150,000 or so clones; 70% to 80% are singletons. The sequenced sample was PBMCs. This receptor was identified in a man aged 25-40 years in good health and CMV-seropositive.

The CDR3 reads CASSVNTEAFF. CDR3 DNA: TGTGCCAGCAGCGTAAACACTGAAGCTTTCTTT. V is TRBV7-9 and J is TRBJ1-1; D gene uncertain. The V end was cut by 5 bases, the J end by 2 bases, with 3 bases between. CDR1 is SEHNR, CDR2 FQNEAQ, per germline (reference sequence). There are 11 residues in the CDR3.